This T cell receptor (beta chain) was identified during a study of response to subunit inactivated influenza vaccine. Notes on the study in general: Each seasonal flu vaccination may recruit only limited new T cells, authors suggested.

TCRdb reprocessed the RT-PCR reads with MiXCR, giving one entry per CDR3 protein. The table includes hundreds of thousands of distinct CDR3 sequences, more than 10% detected once. The CDR3 loop spans 16 amino acids. Trimming stripped 1 base from V and 8 bases from J, with 18 bases between. The germline CDR1 and CDR2 sequences are MGHRA and YSYEKL. With respect to this clonotype: Its antigen is unidentified.

The V call is TRBV4-1, the J call TRBJ2-1; tentative D call: TRBD2 (6 bases). Sequencing used non-naive T cells sorted from PBMCs, obtained around 14 days before vaccination. The clonotype comes from a man aged 50-60 years who received an inactivated influenza vaccine. The CDR3 sequence is CASSQGRGVVGDEQFF. In nucleotides, the CDR3 is TGCGCCAGCAGCCAAGGGCGGGGAGTGGTCGGCGATGAGCAGTTCTTC.